This TCR beta chain was obtained from a study of CD8 T cells in Susac syndrome (dated by TCRdb to 2018 to 2020). About the study as a whole: Whether CD8+ T cell activation and differentiation in Susac syndrome was antigen driven was tested using repertoire sequencing. The clonality of the CD8+ T cell repertoire was compared across approximately 11 healthy donors, around 14 Susac syndrome patients and about 16 multiple sclerosis patients.

Counted from cysteine to phenylalanine, this CDR3 has 14 amino acids. Solely the CDR3 DNA is kept, with 42 bases framed from the first base. For CDR1 and CDR2, the germline V gene lists MNHNS and SASEGT. The junction shows trimming of 7 bases on V and 5 bases on J, plus 17 bases between the germline ends. The full study reports these points: The study acknowledged that relatively few individuals were included in the TCR sequencing and HLA analysis.

Worth noting for this clonotype: Its antigen has not been determined. No qualities accompany the bases; no much larger clone lies one base away.

RNA was extracted using the RNeasy kit, and about 0.5 to 1 microgram was reverse transcribed with random hexamers. The immunoSEQ multiplex PCR assay, covering 54 Vbeta and 13 Jbeta segments, was used to amplify TCR beta CDR3 regions. Bias from PCR amplification was corrected by using a synthetic template baseline for primer optimization and for computational correction. For the original study's pipeline: Reads were annotated to V, D and J genes according to IMGT and were analyzed with immunoSEQ Analyzer, with only productive sequences retained. To calculate clonality, Shannon entropy was normalized by log2 of the number of productive unique sequences and then subtracted from one. For each patient and control, public and private clones were evaluated among the 100 most prevalent clones. Susac-specific clones were defined as absent from healthy and MS cohorts, 850 to 1,300 published viral clones and other ImmuneACCESS disease sequences. Using fastp trimming at Q25 and MiXCR clonotype assembly, TCRdb reanalyzed the public sequencing data and kept in-frame beta chains. Rows with a matching CDR3 protein are joined into one entry that keeps the most common DNA and genes. TCRdb's processing, not the study's, gives the V and J calls here. The table for this sample lists 400,000 or so distinct CDR3 sequences; 85% of them were counted only once. The top ten constitute about 0.1% of the sample.

Peripheral blood CD8+ and CD4+ T cells from healthy donors, Susac syndrome patients and multiple sclerosis patients were profiled using high-throughput TCR beta sequencing. Multiple sclerosis controls were treatment-naive patients with stable or active relapsing-remitting disease fulfilling revised McDonald criteria. CD8+ TEMRA cells were enriched by FACS, while bulk CD8+ and CD4+ T cells were purified by magnetic negative isolation. Blood was collected in EDTA tubes and processed within 24 hours, with PBMCs isolated through density gradient centrifugation. PBMCs destined for TCR sequencing were cryopreserved in liquid nitrogen and later thawed in a 37 °C water bath. The sorted or isolated CD4+, CD8+ and CD8+ TEMRA cells reached a purity of at least 90%.

Sequencing used CD8+ T cells from PBMCs. The sequence links TRBV6-1 to TRBJ2-5; TRBD2 is a weak D gene call, 7 bases matching. This receptor was identified in a human donor with multiple sclerosis. The DNA sequence follows: TGTGCCAGCATACTCTACGGGGGGCCGGAGACCCAGTACTTC. Protein translation: CASILYGGPETQYF.